These T cell receptor beta chains were read from a single sample in a study of control samples from healthy donors and cancer patients. Clones were read by immunoSEQ multiplex PCR, and TCRdb kept only the in-frame ones, dropping some. This table has about 120,000 clones, 93% appearing once. Sequencing was performed on blood. These receptors were obtained from a man aged 30-40 years in good health. Each CDR3 is given with its conserved first and last residue.

V gene	J gene	CDR3 protein
TRBV30	TRBJ2-3	CAWSESRVDTDTQYF
TRBV10-3	TRBJ2-7	CAISPTGGRNEQYF
TRBV7-2	TRBJ2-4	CASSFLTGNLAKNIQYF
TRBV12-3/TRBV12-4	TRBJ1-2	CASSPSPPTKTF
TRBV19	TRBJ1-2	CASSIQGVSGYTF
TRBV9	TRBJ2-3	CASSVWLGGQDTQYF
TRBV3-1/TRBV3-2	TRBJ2-2	CASSQALGTGELFF
TRBV27	TRBJ2-7	CASSLGDSSYEQYF
TRBV6-5	TRBJ1-1	CASTGGAMNTEAFF
TRBV6-1	TRBJ2-1	CASSVTPDRRIDEQFF
TRBV5-4	TRBJ1-2	CASSLGYGYTF
TRBV7-8	TRBJ2-4	CASSLGVGGVAKNIQYF
TRBV19	TRBJ1-5	CASSGGQVSNQPQHF
TRBV6-6	TRBJ1-2	CASSYSEGTGDSYTF
TRBV5-1	TRBJ1-5	CASSLVPDQPQHF
TRBV18	TRBJ1-5	CASSWVPQGGVSNQPQHF
TRBV27	TRBJ2-1	CATASGENEQFF
TRBV5-5	TRBJ1-1	CASSLVAPGGNTEAFF
TRBV2	TRBJ2-4	CASTPMGLAKNIQYF
TRBV4-1	TRBJ1-2	CASSPEEGAGQYGYTF
TRBV30	TRBJ2-5	CAWNDRVETQYF
TRBV18	TRBJ1-4	CASSRDGTPGANEKLFF
TRBV11-2	TRBJ2-3	CASSPEGYRTDTQYF
TRBV2	TRBJ1-5	CASSTSTHRGRRGQPQHF
TRBV6-2/TRBV6-3	TRBJ2-1	CASSYSGLAGGGEQFF
TRBV18	TRBJ1-1	CASSPRDREWFEAFF
TRBV12-3/TRBV12-4	TRBJ1-3	CASTLGAGNTIYF
TRBV13	TRBJ2-7	CASSHLGELDEQYF
TRBV7-3	TRBJ1-1	CASSRQMNTEAFF
TRBV6-1	TRBJ2-3	CASSAGLAGGSDTQYF
TRBV2	TRBJ1-2	CASTGQGGYTF
TRBV13	TRBJ2-7	CASSPTGSFTYEQYF
TRBV5-4	TRBJ1-1	CASSLGGGLVSFF
TRBV7-2	TRBJ2-1	CASSPGTSDSQFF
TRBV5-4	TRBJ1-3	CASSRPSSGNTIYF
TRBV3-1/TRBV3-2	TRBJ1-4	CASSQGRDLNEKLFF
TRBV24-1	TRBJ1-5	CATSDSPWQPQHF
TRBV5-1	TRBJ2-1	CASSLGSSEQFF
TRBV5-1	TRBJ1-1	CASSLEAGGNEAFF
TRBV6-6	TRBJ2-5	CASSYSGRRETQYF
TRBV27	TRBJ2-5	CASSLSSGFSGWETQYF
TRBV24-1	TRBJ2-3	CATGETGITDTQYF